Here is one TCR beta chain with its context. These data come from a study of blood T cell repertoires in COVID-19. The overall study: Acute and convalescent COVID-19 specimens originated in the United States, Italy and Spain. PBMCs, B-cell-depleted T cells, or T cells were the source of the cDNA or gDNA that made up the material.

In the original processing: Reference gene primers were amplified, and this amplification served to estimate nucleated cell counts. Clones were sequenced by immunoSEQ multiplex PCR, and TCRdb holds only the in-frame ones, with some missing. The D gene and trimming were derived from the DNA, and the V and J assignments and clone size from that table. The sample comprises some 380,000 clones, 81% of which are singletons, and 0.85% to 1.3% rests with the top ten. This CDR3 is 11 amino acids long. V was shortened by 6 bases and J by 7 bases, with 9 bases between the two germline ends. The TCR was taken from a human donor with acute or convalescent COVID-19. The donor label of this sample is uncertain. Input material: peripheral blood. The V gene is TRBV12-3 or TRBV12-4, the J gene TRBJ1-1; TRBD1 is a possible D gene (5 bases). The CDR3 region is CASRGLNEAFF. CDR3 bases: TGTGCCAGCAGGGGACTAAATGAAGCTTTCTTT.